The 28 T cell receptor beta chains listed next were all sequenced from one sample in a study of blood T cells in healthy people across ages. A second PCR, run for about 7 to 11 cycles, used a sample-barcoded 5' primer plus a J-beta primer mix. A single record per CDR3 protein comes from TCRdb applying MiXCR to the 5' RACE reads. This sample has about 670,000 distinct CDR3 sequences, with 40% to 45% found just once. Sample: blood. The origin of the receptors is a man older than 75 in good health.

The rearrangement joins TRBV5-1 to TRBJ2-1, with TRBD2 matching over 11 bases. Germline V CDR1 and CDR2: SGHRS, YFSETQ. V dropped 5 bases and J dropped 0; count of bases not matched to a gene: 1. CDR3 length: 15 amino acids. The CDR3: CASSSGGASYNEQFF. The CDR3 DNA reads TGCGCCAGCAGTAGCGGGGGGGCCTCCTACAATGAGCAGTTCTTC.

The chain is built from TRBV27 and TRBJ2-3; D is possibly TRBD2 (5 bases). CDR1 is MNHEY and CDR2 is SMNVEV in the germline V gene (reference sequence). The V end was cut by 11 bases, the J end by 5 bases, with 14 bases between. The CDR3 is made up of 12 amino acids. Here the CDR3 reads CAAGLLGDTQYF. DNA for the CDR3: TGTGCCGCCGGACTTCTTGGAGATACGCAGTATTTT.

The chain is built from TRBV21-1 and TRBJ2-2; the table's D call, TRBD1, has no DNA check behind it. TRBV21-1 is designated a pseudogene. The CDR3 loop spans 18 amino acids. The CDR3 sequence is CASSKGKGPGVHTGELFF. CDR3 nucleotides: TGTGCCAGCAGCAAAGGAAAGGGGCCGGGGGTTCACACCGGGGAGCTGTTTTTT.

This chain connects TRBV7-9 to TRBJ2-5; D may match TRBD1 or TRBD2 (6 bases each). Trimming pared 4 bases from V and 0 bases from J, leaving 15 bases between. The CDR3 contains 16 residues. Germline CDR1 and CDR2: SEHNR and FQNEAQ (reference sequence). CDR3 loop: CASSSPPGDNQETQYF. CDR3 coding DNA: TGTGCCAGCAGCTCCCCCCCGGGGGACAACCAAGAGACCCAGTACTTC.

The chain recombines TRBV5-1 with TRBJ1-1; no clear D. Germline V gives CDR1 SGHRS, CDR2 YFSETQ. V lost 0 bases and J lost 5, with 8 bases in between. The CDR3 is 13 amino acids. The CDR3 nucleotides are TGCGCCAGCAGCTTGGACGAACGAACTGAAGCTTTCTTT. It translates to CASSLDERTEAFF.

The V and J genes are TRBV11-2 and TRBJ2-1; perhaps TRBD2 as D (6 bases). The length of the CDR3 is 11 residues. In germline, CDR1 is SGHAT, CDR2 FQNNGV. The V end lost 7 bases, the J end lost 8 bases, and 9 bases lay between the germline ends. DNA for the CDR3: TGTGCCAGCACCATAGCGGATGAGCAGTTCTTC. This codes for CASTIADEQFF.

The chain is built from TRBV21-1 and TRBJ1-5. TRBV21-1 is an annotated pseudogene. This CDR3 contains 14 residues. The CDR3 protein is CASSKVALDQPQHF. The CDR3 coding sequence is TGTGCCAGCAGCAAAGTGGCGTTGGATCAGCCCCAGCATTTT.

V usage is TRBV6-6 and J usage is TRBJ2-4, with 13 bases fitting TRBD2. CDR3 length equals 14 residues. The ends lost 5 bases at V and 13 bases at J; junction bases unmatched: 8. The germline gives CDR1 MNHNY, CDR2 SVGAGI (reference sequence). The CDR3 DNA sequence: TGTGCCAGCAGTGGACTAGCGGGGGCGGGGGAGCAGTACTTC. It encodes CASSGLAGAGEQYF.

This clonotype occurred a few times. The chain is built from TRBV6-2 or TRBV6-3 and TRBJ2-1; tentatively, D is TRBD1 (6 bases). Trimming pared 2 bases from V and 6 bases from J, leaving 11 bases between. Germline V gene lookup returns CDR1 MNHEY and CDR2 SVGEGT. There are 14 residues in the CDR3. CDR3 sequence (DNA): TGTGCCAGCAGTTACATGCAAGGGGGCAATGAGCAGTTCTTC. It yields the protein CASSYMQGGNEQFF.

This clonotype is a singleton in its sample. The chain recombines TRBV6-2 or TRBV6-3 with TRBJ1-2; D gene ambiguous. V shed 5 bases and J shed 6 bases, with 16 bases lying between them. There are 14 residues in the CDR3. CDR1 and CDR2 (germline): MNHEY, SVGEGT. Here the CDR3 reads CASSQQTLSNGYTF. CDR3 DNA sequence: TGTGCCAGCAGTCAGCAGACGTTATCCAATGGCTACACCTTC.

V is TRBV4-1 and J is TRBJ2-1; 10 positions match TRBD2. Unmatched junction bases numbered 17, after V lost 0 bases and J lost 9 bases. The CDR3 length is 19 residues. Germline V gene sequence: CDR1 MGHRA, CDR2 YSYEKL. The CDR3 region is CASSQDQLAGVLKGGEQFF. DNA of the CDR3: TGCGCCAGCAGCCAAGATCAGCTAGCGGGGGTCCTCAAGGGGGGTGAGCAGTTCTTC.

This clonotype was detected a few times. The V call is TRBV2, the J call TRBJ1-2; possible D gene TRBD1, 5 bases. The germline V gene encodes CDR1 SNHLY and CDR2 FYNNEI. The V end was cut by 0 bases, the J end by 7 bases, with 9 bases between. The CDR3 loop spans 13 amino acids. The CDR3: CASSEAFQGGYTF. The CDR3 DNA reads TGTGCCAGCAGTGAAGCGTTCCAGGGTGGCTACACCTTC.

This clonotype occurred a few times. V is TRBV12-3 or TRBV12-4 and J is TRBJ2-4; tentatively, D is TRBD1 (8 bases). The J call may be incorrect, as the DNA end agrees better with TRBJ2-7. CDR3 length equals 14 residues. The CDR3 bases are TGTGCCAGCAATCCAACAGGGGGGGTTCACGAGCAGTACTTC. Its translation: CASNPTGGVHEQYF.

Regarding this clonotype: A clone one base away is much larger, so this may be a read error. Here the CDR3 DNA reads TGCAGTGCTAGAGATAGACCCAACCGCTACAATGAGCAGTACTTC. This gives the protein CSARDRPNRYNEQYF. This sequence joins TRBV20-1 and TRBJ2-1; D call uncertain. The end of the DNA aligns better with TRBJ2-7, so the J call may be wrong. Germline assignment: CDR1 DFQATT and CDR2 SNEGSKA (reference sequence). The CDR3 is 15 amino acids.

The CDR3 sequence: CASSFGLAGVIGNTQYF. The CDR3 nucleotides are TGTGCCAGCAGCTTCGGACTAGCGGGAGTAATTGGAAATACGCAGTATTTT. V is TRBV9 and J is TRBJ2-3, with 13 bases matching TRBD2. This CDR3 contains 17 residues. The V gene's germline CDR1 is SGDLS and CDR2 YYNGEE. J lost 7 bases, V lost 4 bases, and 12 bases had no gene match.

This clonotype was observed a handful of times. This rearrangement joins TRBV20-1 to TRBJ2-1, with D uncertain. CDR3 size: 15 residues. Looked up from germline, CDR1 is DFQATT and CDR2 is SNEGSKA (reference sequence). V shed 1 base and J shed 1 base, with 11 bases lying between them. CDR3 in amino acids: CSARAALPSYNEQFF. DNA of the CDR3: TGCAGTGCTAGAGCGGCGTTACCTTCCTACAATGAGCAGTTCTTC.

This chain's CDR3 is CASSYRWDNTDTQYF. The CDR3 DNA reads TGTGCCAGCAGTTATAGGTGGGATAACACGGATACGCAGTATTTT. The V gene is TRBV6-5, the J gene TRBJ2-3; D remains ambiguous. V was pared by 3 bases and J by 6 bases, with 16 bases between. The CDR3 runs 15 residues. CDR1 and CDR2 from the germline V gene are MNHEY and SVGAGI.

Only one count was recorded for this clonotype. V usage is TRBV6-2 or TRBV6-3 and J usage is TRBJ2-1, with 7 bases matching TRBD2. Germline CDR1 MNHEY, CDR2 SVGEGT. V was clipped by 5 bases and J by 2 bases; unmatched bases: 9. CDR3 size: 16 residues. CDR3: CASSPQRGRAYNEQFF. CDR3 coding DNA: TGTGCCAGCAGTCCCCAGCGCGGGAGAGCCTACAATGAGCAGTTCTTC.

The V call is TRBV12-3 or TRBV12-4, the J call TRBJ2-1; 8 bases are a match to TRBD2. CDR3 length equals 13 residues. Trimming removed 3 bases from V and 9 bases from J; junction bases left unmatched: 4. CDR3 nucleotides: TGTGCCAGCAGTTTCTTAGCGGGGTCTGAGCAGTTCTTC. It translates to CASSFLAGSEQFF.

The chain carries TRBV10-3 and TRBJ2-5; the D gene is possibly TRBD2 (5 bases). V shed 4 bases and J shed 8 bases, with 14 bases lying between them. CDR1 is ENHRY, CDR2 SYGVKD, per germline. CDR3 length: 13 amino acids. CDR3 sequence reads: CAISAEAELTQYF. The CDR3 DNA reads TGTGCCATCAGTGCGGAGGCGGAATTAACCCAGTACTTC.

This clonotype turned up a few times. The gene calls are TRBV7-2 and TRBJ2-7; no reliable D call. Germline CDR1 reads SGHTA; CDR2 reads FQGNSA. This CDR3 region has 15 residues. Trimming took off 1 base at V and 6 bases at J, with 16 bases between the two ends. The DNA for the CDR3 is TGTGCCAGCAGCTTAGGATTTGGCGGACCGTGCGAGCAGTACTTC. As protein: CASSLGFGGPCEQYF.

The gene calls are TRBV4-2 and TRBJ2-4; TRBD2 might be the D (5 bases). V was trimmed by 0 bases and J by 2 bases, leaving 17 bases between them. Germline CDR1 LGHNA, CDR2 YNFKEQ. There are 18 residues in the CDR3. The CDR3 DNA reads TGTGCCAGCAGCCAAGAATCGGTAGCGTTGTCGTCCAAAAACATTCAGTACTTC. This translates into CASSQESVALSSKNIQYF.

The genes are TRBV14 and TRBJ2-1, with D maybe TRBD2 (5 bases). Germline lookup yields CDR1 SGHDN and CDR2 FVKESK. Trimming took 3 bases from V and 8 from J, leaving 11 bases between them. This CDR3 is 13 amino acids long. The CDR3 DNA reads TGTGCCAGCAGCCAGGTAGCGAGTCATGAGCAGTTCTTC. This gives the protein CASSQVASHEQFF. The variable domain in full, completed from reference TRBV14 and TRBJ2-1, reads EAGVTQFPSHSVIEKGQTVTLRCDPISGHDNLYWYRRVMGKEIKFLLHFVKESKQDESGMPNNRFLAERTGGTYSTLKVQPAELEDSGVYFCASSQVASHEQFFGPGTRLTVL.

This CDR3 is CASSALSYEQYF. For the CDR3, the DNA is TGTGCCAGCAGCGCCCTCAGCTACGAGCAGTACTTC. J is TRBJ2-7 and V is TRBV9; D gene unclear. There are 12 residues in the CDR3. In germline, CDR1 is SGDLS, CDR2 YYNGEE. With 3 bases removed from V and 3 bases from J, the gap between germline ends came to 7 bases.

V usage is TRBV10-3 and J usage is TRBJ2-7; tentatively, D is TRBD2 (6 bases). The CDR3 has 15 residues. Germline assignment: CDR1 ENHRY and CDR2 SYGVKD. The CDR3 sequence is CAIGGSAESLYEQYF. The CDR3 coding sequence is TGTGCAATCGGGGGATCGGCGGAGTCCCTCTACGAGCAGTACTTC.

The CDR3 DNA reads as TGCGCCAGCAGCCACACCGCCGCAAATCAGCCCCAGCATTTT. Protein product: CASSHTAANQPQHF. The V call is TRBV4-3, the J call TRBJ1-5; unclear D gene. The germline V gene encodes CDR1 LGHNA and CDR2 YSLEER. This CDR3 has 14 residues. V was clipped by 3 bases and J by 4 bases, with 10 bases between them.

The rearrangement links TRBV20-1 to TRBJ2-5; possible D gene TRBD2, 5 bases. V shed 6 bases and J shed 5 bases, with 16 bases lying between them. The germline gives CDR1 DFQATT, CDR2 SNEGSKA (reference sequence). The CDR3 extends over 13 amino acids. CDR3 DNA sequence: TGCAGTGCCCCAACACGCGGGCGGGAGACCCAGTACTTC. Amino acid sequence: CSAPTRGRETQYF.

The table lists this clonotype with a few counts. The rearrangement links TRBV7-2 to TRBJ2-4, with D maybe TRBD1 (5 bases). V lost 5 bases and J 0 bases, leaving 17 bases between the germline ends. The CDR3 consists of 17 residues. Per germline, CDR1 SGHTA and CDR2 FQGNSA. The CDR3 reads CASSPRVRGGAKNIQYF. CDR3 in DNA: TGTGCCAGCAGCCCCAGAGTTAGGGGTGGAGCCAAAAACATTCAGTACTTC.